This T cell receptor beta chain stems from a study of shared clonotypes between healthy human individuals (dated by TCRdb to 2018 to 2020). The study in broad terms: Two women and a few men aged 18 to 49 years were included in the cohort. For each donor, CD4 naive and CD4 memory were each run on three plates, CD8 naive on two plates, and CD8 memory on one plate. To estimate repertoire size and how much clonotypes are shared between individuals, the study performed deep sequencing of blood TCR repertoires from about five healthy adults. To increase sequencing depth and limit assay-specific biases, TCR repertoire library preparation and sequencing were carried out by different laboratories using diverse techniques. Between about 0.85 and 10 billion PBMCs per donor were obtained by leukapheresis. The paper's findings and limits, for the study overall: Pairwise subsampling indicated that sequencing depth was expected to affect the degree of clonotype sharing among donors. Higher generation probabilities were observed for clonotypes shared by all four sorted-subset donors than for non-shared clonotypes. Across a few donors, roughly 5.4% of naive CD4, approximately 3.6% of naive CD8, about 2% of memory CD4, and 0.4% of memory CD8 clonotypes were shared. Only blood was sampled, and tissue TCR repertoires likely differ from those in blood. Even with the large sequencing depth, rarefaction of the sorted-subset datasets indicated that sequencing was incomplete. Because the study included only a small number of donors, the genetic and exposure-history diversity represented was limited. Naive subsets generally had larger estimated clonotype richness than memory subsets did.

CD8 naive samples were CD45RO-negative cells positively selected for CCR7, giving a CD45RA+CCR7+ population that excluded TemRA cells. The donors were healthy, HIV-negative adults who had no recently reported acute infections or vaccinations. All donors were Caucasian adults living in Nashville, Tennessee, USA. Blood was obtained by leukapheresis, after which PBMCs were separated by Ficoll-Histopaque density gradient centrifugation and cryopreserved in liquid nitrogen vapor phase. Analytical flow cytometry was used to check the purity and quantity of each magnetically sorted T cell population. From each sorted fraction, genomic DNA was isolated and quantified by UV absorbance on a Nanodrop 2000c. Using the deep immunoSEQ assay, multiplex PCR amplified TCR CDR3 regions from genomic DNA. Extracted genomic DNA from each cell subset was spread evenly across all wells of several immunoSEQ 96-well plates, with each plate serving as a replicate. For sorted subsets, around 200 ng genomic DNA, equal to 30,000 or so T cell genomes, was loaded into each replicate PCR. Purified libraries were measured with a Qubit 3.0 fluorometer, size-checked on a Bioanalyzer 2100, and measured again with the KAPA Library Quantification kit. Every immunoSEQ 96-well plate was sequenced on a separate single-read 150-cycle Illumina NextSeq 550 flow cell. In the paper's pipeline: Because only junctional sequences without quality scores were contained in the immunoSEQ output, filtering matching that applied to full-length reads could not be performed. To assign V/J genes and CDR3, sequences were annotated against IMGT germline references using PyIR, a Python wrapper for IgBLAST v1.9. Reads were filtered out if the reads had weak V/J assignments (E-value above 1e-6), no CDR3, stop codons, out-of-frame junctions, or ambiguous translated residues. A V3J clonotype was defined by an identical inferred V gene, J gene, and CDR3 amino acid sequence. The percentage overlap between two repertoires was calculated by dividing the number of shared unique clonotypes by the size of the smaller repertoire. Repertoire richness was assessed with RTK rarefaction, the Chao1 estimator, and Recon v2.1 estimates of unobserved clonotypes. Generation probabilities for all TCRbeta clonotypes obtained by the gDNA method from a handful of donors were computed using OLGA. TCRdb took this table from immuneACCESS and kept in-frame rearrangements with V and J called. Such tables lack part of the clones; where checked against another copy, unresolved V genes explain under half of the gap, and the rest is unexplained. D and trimming come from the DNA, and the V and J calls and clone size come from that table. The sample table shows millions of clones, and approximately 94% are seen once. Jointly, the top ten make up more than 0.95% of the sample.

CDR1 and CDR2 are read off the germline V gene (reference sequence) as MNHNY and SVGAGI. The CDR3 measures 12 amino acids from cysteine to phenylalanine. The entry retains the CDR3 DNA only, 36 bases that are in frame from base 1. Trimming costs V 9 bases and J 6 bases, and their ends lie 14 bases apart. In regard to this clone: The clone's antigen remains unknown. There are no base qualities to consult, and no much larger clone falls within one base.

The chain links TRBV6-6 with TRBJ1-1, and perhaps TRBD1 as D gene, on 5 matching bases. The TCR originated in a man between 18 and 29 years old in good health. Sample: naive CD8+ T cells sorted from blood. What the cell subset or site label conveys for this sample: CD45RA+CCR7+. The CDR3 sequence is CASRGDGAEAFF. The nucleotide sequence reads as follows: TGTGCCAGTAGGGGAGACGGCGCTGAAGCTTTCTTT.